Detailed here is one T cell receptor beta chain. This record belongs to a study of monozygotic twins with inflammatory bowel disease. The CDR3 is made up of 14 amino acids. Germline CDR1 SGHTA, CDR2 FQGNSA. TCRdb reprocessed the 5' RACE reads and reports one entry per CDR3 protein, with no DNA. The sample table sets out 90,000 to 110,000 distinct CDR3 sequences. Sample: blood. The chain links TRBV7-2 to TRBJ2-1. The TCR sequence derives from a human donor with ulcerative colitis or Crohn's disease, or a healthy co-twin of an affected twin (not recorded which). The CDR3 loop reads CASSLGPSSNEQFF. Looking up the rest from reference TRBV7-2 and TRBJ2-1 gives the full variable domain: GAGVSQSPSNKVTEKGKDVELRCDPISGHTALYWYRQSLGQGLEFLIYFQGNSAPDKSGLPSDRFSAERTGGSVSTLTIQRTQQEDSAVYLCASSLGPSSNEQFFGPGTRLTVL.